This T cell receptor beta chain was obtained from a study of T-cell reconstitution after alpha-beta-depleted transplantation in children. Library preparation (for TCRbeta) was performed with unique molecular identifiers. TCRdb passed the PCR reads through MiXCR, listing each CDR3 protein once. Of approximately 270,000 distinct CDR3 sequences in the sample, around 9.6% were seen once. This clonotype was seen many times. Trimming took 8 bases from V and 2 from J; bases not matched to a gene: 5. The CDR3 extends over 14 amino acids. Germline values: CDR1 ENHRY, CDR2 SYGVKD. The starting material was PBMCs from the stem cell graft donor, obtained from the stem cell graft. The clonotype comes from a human donor who donated a stem cell graft to a child with SCID. The chain joins TRBV10-3 to TRBJ2-5; 10 bases match TRBD1. CDR3 coding DNA: TGTGCCATCGGCGGGACAGGGGCTCAAGAGACCCAGTACTTC. Its translation: CAIGGTGAQETQYF.